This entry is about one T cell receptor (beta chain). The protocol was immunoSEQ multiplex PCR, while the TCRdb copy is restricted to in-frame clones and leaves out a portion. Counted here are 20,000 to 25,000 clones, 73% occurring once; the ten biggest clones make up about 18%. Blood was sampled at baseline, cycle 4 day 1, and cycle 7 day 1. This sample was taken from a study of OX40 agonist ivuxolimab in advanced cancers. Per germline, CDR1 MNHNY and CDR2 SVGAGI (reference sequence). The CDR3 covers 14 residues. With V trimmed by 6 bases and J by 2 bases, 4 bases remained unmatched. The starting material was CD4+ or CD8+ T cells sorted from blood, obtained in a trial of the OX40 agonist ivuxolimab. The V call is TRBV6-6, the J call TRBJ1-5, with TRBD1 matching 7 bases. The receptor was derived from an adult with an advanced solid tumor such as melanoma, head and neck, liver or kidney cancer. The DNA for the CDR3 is TGTGCCAGCAGACCGACAGGGCGCAATCAGCCCCAGCATTTT. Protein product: CASRPTGRNQPQHF.